The 28 T cell receptor beta chains in this list originate from one sample, sequenced in a study of T cell changes during pregnancy in multiple sclerosis. The table came from immunoSEQ multiplex PCR; TCRdb's copy has only in-frame clones and leaves some out. The table shows about 46,000 clones, with 75% to 95% occurring only once. Sequenced here: CD8+ T cells from peripheral blood mononuclear cells, sampled in the second trimester of pregnancy. The source is a female donor with multiple sclerosis, enrolled in a pregnancy study.

This chain uses TRBV11-2 with TRBJ1-3, with unresolved D. Per germline, CDR1 SGHAT and CDR2 FQNNGV. V shed 4 bases and J shed 8 bases, with 12 bases lying between them. CDR3 length: 13 amino acids. CDR3 DNA sequence: TGTGCCAGCAGCTCTGGATTCGGGGACACCATATATTTT. Translating gives CASSSGFGDTIYF.

The chain couples TRBV2 to TRBJ2-5; 13 bases fit TRBD2. The CDR3 consists of 16 residues. The germline V gene has CDR1 SNHLY and CDR2 FYNNEI. The V segment lost 4 bases and the J segment 5 bases; nucleotides outside the gene matches: 7. CDR3 protein: CASSGEGLAGFETQYF. Written as DNA, the CDR3 is TGTGCCAGCAGTGGGGAGGGACTAGCGGGGTTCGAGACCCAGTACTTC.

For the CDR3, the DNA is TGTGCCAGCAGCTTGGCCGGCGGGGGGGGAGATACGCAGTATTTT. Its translation is CASSLAGGGGDTQYF. This chain links TRBV5-6 with TRBJ2-3; 9 bases agree with TRBD2. J gave up 5 bases and V 0 bases, and 4 bases lay outside the gene matches. CDR1 and CDR2 from the germline V gene are SGHDT and YYEEEE. There are 15 residues in the CDR3.

This chain joins TRBV7-8 and TRBJ1-2; perhaps TRBD1 as D (5 bases). The germline V and J ends were trimmed by 1 base and 3 bases, with 9 bases remaining between them. The CDR3 has 14 amino acids. Germline CDR1 SGHVS, CDR2 FQNEAQ. The CDR3 reads CASSLVQGDYGYTF. As DNA, the CDR3 is TGTGCCAGCAGCTTAGTTCAGGGTGACTATGGCTACACCTTC.

This rearrangement joins TRBV19 to TRBJ2-7; the D gene is possibly TRBD2 (6 bases). The germline gives CDR1 LNHDA, CDR2 SQIVND (reference sequence). Between the trimmed V and J ends, which lost 8 bases and 3 bases, there was a span of 14 bases. The CDR3 sequence is 13 residues long. As DNA, the CDR3 is TGTGCCAGTCTGGGGAGGCAATACTACGAGCAGTACTTC. Its protein is CASLGRQYYEQYF.

This chain uses TRBV9 with TRBJ1-2, with a tentative D call TRBD1 (6 bases). The CDR3 spans 13 residues. Germline assignment: CDR1 SGDLS and CDR2 YYNGEE. V lost 5 bases to trimming and J lost 6 bases, with 14 bases between them. This chain's CDR3 is CASSSGQKNGYTF. CDR3 nucleotide sequence: TGTGCCAGCAGTTCCGGACAGAAAAATGGCTACACCTTC.

The V call is TRBV19, the J call TRBJ1-3; TRBD1 agrees at 7 bases. Per the germline V gene, CDR1 is LNHDA and CDR2 is SQIVND (reference sequence). CDR3 length: 16 amino acids. Trimming removed 1 base from V and 3 bases from J; junction bases left unmatched: 6. CDR3 sequence (DNA): TGTGCCAGTAGTATAGCCCATGGGGACAGTGGAAACACCATATATTTT. Its translation: CASSIAHGDSGNTIYF.

The CDR3 here is CASSPGQGNTGELFF. CDR3 nucleotide sequence: TGTGCCAGCAGCCCAGGACAGGGGAACACCGGGGAGCTGTTTTTT. V and J are TRBV4-2 and TRBJ2-2; 8 bases map to TRBD1. This CDR3 region has 15 residues. Germline CDR1 and CDR2: LGHNA and YNFKEQ. Trimming at V came to 4 bases and at J to 1 base, leaving 2 bases not matched to a gene.

V gene TRBV2 combines with J gene TRBJ1-1; unclear D gene. The CDR3 has 11 amino acids. V gave up 6 bases and J gave up 1 base, with 3 bases separating them. Looked up from germline, CDR1 is SNHLY and CDR2 is FYNNEI. In DNA, the CDR3 is TGTGCCAGCAGCTGGAACACTGAAGCTTTCTTT. This gives the protein CASSWNTEAFF.

CDR3 sequence (DNA): TGTGCCAGCCAGTCGGGACAGGGGGCTTTCTACACCTTC. It codes for CASQSGQGAFYTF. The J gene is TRBJ1-2, the V gene TRBV7-2, with TRBD1 identical over 12 bases. Looked up from germline, CDR1 is SGHTA and CDR2 is FQGNSA. V was pared by 8 bases and J by 10 bases, with 8 bases of the junction left unmatched. This CDR3 has 13 amino acids.

This clone was counted only a few times. The chain joins TRBV29-1 to TRBJ1-2; D is ambiguous. This CDR3 region has 10 residues. The ends were cut back, 4 bases at V and 7 bases at J, with 7 bases in the middle. Germline V gene data show CDR1 as SQVTM and CDR2 as ANQGSEA. CDR3 sequence reads: CSVGGSGYTF. The DNA of the CDR3 is TGCAGCGTTGGAGGGAGTGGCTACACCTTC. The full variable domain, rest sourced from reference TRBV29-1 and TRBJ1-2, is SAVISQKPSRDICQRGTSLTIQCQVDSQVTMMFWYRQQPGQSLTLIATANQGSEATYESGFVIDKFPISRPNLTFSTLTVSNMSPEDSSIYLCSVGGSGYTFGSGTRLTVV.

The rearrangement joins TRBV10-3 to TRBJ1-2, with D maybe TRBD1 (6 bases). V dropped 0 bases and J dropped 6 bases, with 11 bases sitting between them. Germline CDR1 ENHRY, CDR2 SYGVKD. This CDR3 comprises 14 residues. CDR3 sequence (DNA): TGTGCCATCAGTGAGTCGCAGGGGAAGGATGGCTACACCTTC. Its translation: CAISESQGKDGYTF.

The chain recombines TRBV10-3 with TRBJ1-2; D is unclear. With 2 bases removed from V and 4 bases from J, the gap between germline ends came to 11 bases. Germline V lookup: CDR1 ENHRY, CDR2 SYGVKD. CDR3 length: 14 residues. CDR3 amino acids: CAISEISVPYGYTF. The CDR3 DNA sequence: TGTGCCATCAGTGAGATCTCGGTCCCCTATGGCTACACCTTC.

V is TRBV7-8 and J is TRBJ2-7; 8 bases map to TRBD2. Germline V gives CDR1 SGHVS, CDR2 FQNEAQ. V trimming: 3 bases; J trimming: 3 bases; junction bases outside the gene matches: 13. This CDR3 comprises 17 residues. This CDR3 reads CASSFPRSGGVNYEQYF. DNA of the CDR3: TGTGCCAGCAGCTTCCCTCGCAGCGGGGGAGTCAACTACGAGCAGTACTTC.

The rearrangement links TRBV6-4 to TRBJ1-6, with TRBD1 matching 7 bases. This CDR3 region has 17 residues. CDR1 MRHNA and CDR2 SNTAGT come from the germline V gene. V was pared by 3 bases and J by 0 bases, with 5 bases of the junction left unmatched. The CDR3 loop reads CASSDFNRGSYNSPLHF. CDR3 DNA: TGTGCCAGCAGTGATTTTAACAGGGGCTCCTATAATTCACCCCTCCACTTT.

The rearrangement links TRBV19 to TRBJ1-1, with D possibly matching TRBD1 (5 bases). The CDR3 has 13 amino acids. The germline V gene encodes CDR1 LNHDA and CDR2 SQIVND (reference sequence). Trimming stripped 7 bases from V and 4 bases from J, with 13 bases between. The CDR3 loop reads CASNPGSGTEAFF. The CDR3 DNA reads TGTGCCAGTAACCCAGGGTCGGGCACTGAAGCTTTCTTT.

The rearrangement joins TRBV11-2 to TRBJ2-5; the D gene is possibly TRBD2 (5 bases). This CDR3 region has 14 residues. V lost 5 bases and J lost 5, with 15 bases in between. CDR1 SGHAT and CDR2 FQNNGV come from the germline V gene. As DNA, the CDR3 is TGTGCCAGCAGCCCCGGGGTCCCCTCGGAGACCCAGTACTTC. It codes for CASSPGVPSETQYF.

The J gene is TRBJ2-7, the V gene TRBV5-1; tentative D call: TRBD2 (6 bases). V was shortened by 7 bases and J by 2 bases, with 13 bases between the two germline ends. CDR1 and CDR2 from the germline V gene are SGHRS and YFSETQ. CDR3 length: 13 residues. The CDR3 is CASGEAPTYEQYF. The CDR3 region has the DNA TGCGCCAGCGGGGAGGCACCAACCTACGAGCAGTACTTC.

This chain uses TRBV27 with TRBJ1-5; D is uncertain. The germline V and J ends were trimmed by 4 bases and 5 bases, with 9 bases remaining between them. There are 13 residues in the CDR3. Looked up from germline, CDR1 is MNHEY and CDR2 is SMNVEV (reference sequence). CDR3 bases: TGTGCCAGCAGTTCCCAGACTGATCAGCCCCAGCATTTT. Protein sequence: CASSSQTDQPQHF.

V and J are TRBV11-2 and TRBJ2-2, with TRBD2 as a possible D gene (5 bases). Trimming left V 5 bases short and J 6 bases short, with 13 bases between. Per germline, CDR1 SGHAT and CDR2 FQNNGV. The CDR3 covers 14 residues. DNA for the CDR3: TGTGCCAGCAGCCCCGTCTACGGGGCCGGGGAGCTGTTTTTT. This sequence encodes CASSPVYGAGELFF.

The chain is built from TRBV6-1 and TRBJ2-5, with 7 bases fitting TRBD2. CDR3 length equals 17 residues. Trimming at V came to 2 bases and at J to 0 bases, leaving 9 bases not matched to a gene. The V gene's germline CDR1 is MNHNS and CDR2 SASEGT. This CDR3 reads CASSERPAGQYQETQYF. The CDR3 nucleotides read TGTGCCAGCAGTGAAAGGCCAGCGGGGCAGTACCAAGAGACCCAGTACTTC.

The chain is built from TRBV29-1 and TRBJ2-5; no firm D call. Near its end, the DNA agrees better with TRBJ2-7, so the J call may be wrong. The CDR3 sequence is 15 residues long. Per germline, CDR1 SQVTM and CDR2 ANQGSEA. The CDR3 DNA is TGCAGCGTTGAAGGGTTGGGCAGCTCGCCCTACGAGCAGTACTTC. The encoded protein is CSVEGLGSSPYEQYF.

This chain connects TRBV29-1 to TRBJ1-2; D call uncertain. The ends were cut back, 1 base at V and 8 bases at J, with 11 bases in the middle. Germline assignment: CDR1 SQVTM and CDR2 ANQGSEA. This CDR3 is 12 amino acids long. DNA of the CDR3: TGCAGCGTTGAAGCCGGGGTAACCGGCTACACCTTC. Its protein product is CSVEAGVTGYTF.

V and J are TRBV6-5 and TRBJ1-1; no definite D call. CDR3 length: 13 amino acids. The germline CDR1 and CDR2 sequences are MNHEY and SVGAGI. Trimming removed 6 bases at V and 1 base at J, with 9 bases between. This CDR3 is CASSSRENTEAFF. The CDR3 region has the DNA TGTGCCAGCAGCTCCCGGGAGAACACTGAAGCTTTCTTT.

This sequence joins TRBV19 and TRBJ2-4, with D unresolved. The CDR3 contains 16 residues. Germline CDR1 LNHDA, CDR2 SQIVND (reference sequence). The V gene lost 1 base and the J gene lost 0 bases, with 10 bases spanning the gap. CDR3 in DNA: TGTGCCAGTAGTATAGTGGCAGGCATAGCCAAAAACATTCAGTACTTC. This sequence encodes CASSIVAGIAKNIQYF.

V is TRBV4-3 and J is TRBJ1-1; D ambiguous. The V end lost 4 bases, the J end lost 4 bases, and 13 bases lay between the germline ends. This CDR3 contains 14 residues. Germline V gives CDR1 LGHNA, CDR2 YSLEER. CDR3 coding DNA: TGCGCCAGCAGCCCCAACGGCCCGGGCACTGAAGCTTTCTTT. The encoded protein is CASSPNGPGTEAFF.

The J gene is TRBJ2-2, the V gene TRBV7-8; TRBD1 aligns across 9 bases. CDR1 SGHVS and CDR2 FQNEAQ come from the germline V gene. The V gene end was trimmed by 5 bases and the J gene end by 4 bases; junction bases not matched to a gene: 5. This CDR3 is built from 15 residues. The CDR3 spells CASSLQGALTGELFF. The CDR3 DNA sequence: TGTGCCAGCAGCCTACAGGGGGCACTCACCGGGGAGCTGTTTTTT.

The J gene is TRBJ2-2, the V gene TRBV14; D remains unclear. V lost 0 bases to trimming and J lost 4 bases, with 9 bases between them. This CDR3 region has 15 residues. From germline, CDR1 is SGHDN and CDR2 FVKESK. This CDR3 reads CASSQDFFSTGELFF. The CDR3 DNA reads as TGTGCCAGCAGCCAAGACTTCTTCTCCACCGGGGAGCTGTTTTTT.